The 14 T cell receptor beta chains presented below share a single source sample, sequenced in a study of regulatory T cells in long-lasting Graves disease. Documented time point: persistent/refractory GD, antithyroid drugs over 5 years with positive TRAb. Following extraction of RNA from PBMCs, that RNA was used to make the TCR library. Researchers made TCR beta libraries by using iRepertoire HTBI primers and running Arm-PCR on CDR3 regions. One entry per CDR3 protein results from TCRdb running MiXCR on the multiplex PCR reads. The sample includes roughly 300,000 distinct CDR3 sequences, less than 20% of them seen just once. Sequencing was performed on peripheral blood mononuclear cells (PBMCs), taken when the disease was refractory, from a patient treated with antithyroid drugs. Source of these receptors: a female donor with Graves disease.

This clonotype appeared many times. V is TRBV7-2 and J is TRBJ2-7; D ambiguous. This CDR3 spans 11 amino acids. In germline, CDR1 is SGHTA, CDR2 FQGNSA. Trimming left V 6 bases short and J 1 base short, with 4 bases between. CDR3 coding DNA: TGTGCCAGCAGTGTTTCCTACGAGCAGTACTTC. Its translation is CASSVSYEQYF.

The chain combines TRBV6-2 or TRBV6-3 with TRBJ2-7, with 7 bases that match TRBD2. Trimming cost V 5 bases and J 4 bases; bases outside gene matches: 5. CDR1 MNHEY and CDR2 SVGEGT come from the germline V gene. The CDR3 loop spans 13 amino acids. CDR3 in amino acids: CASSPLAVYEQYF. The CDR3 DNA sequence: TGTGCCAGCAGTCCGCTAGCGGTATACGAGCAGTACTTC.

There are many counts of this clonotype. The chain has TRBV12-3 or TRBV12-4 and TRBJ1-4, with D possibly being TRBD1 (6 bases). The CDR3 sequence is 14 residues long. V gave up 1 base and J gave up 8 bases, with 11 bases separating them. The CDR3 DNA is TGTGCCAGCAGTTTAGGGCAGGGGCGAGAAAAACTGTTTTTT. Its translation: CASSLGQGREKLFF.

This clonotype was observed many times. The J gene is TRBJ1-5, the V gene TRBV6-2 or TRBV6-3; D might be TRBD1 (6 bases). Per the germline V gene, CDR1 is MNHEY and CDR2 is SVGEGT. The germline V and J ends were trimmed by 2 bases and 5 bases, with 13 bases remaining between them. The CDR3 consists of 15 residues. Written as DNA, the CDR3 is TGTGCCAGCAGTTACACCAGGGGAGTAGATCAGCCCCAGCATTTT. Translating gives CASSYTRGVDQPQHF.

The sample holds a few counts of this clonotype. The gene calls are TRBV12-3 or TRBV12-4 and TRBJ2-2; 13 bases agree with TRBD2. The CDR3 totals 19 residues. V dropped 5 bases and J dropped 1; count of bases not matched to a gene: 10. CDR3 sequence reads: CASSPQPGLAGMNTGELFF. As DNA, the CDR3 is TGTGCCAGCAGTCCACAACCGGGACTAGCGGGGATGAACACCGGGGAGCTGTTTTTT.

This clonotype showed up many times. The chain is built from TRBV29-1 and TRBJ2-7; D possibly matches TRBD1 or TRBD2 (5 bases each). The V gene lost 4 bases and the J gene lost 2 bases, with 9 bases spanning the gap. Germline V gene sequence: CDR1 SQVTM, CDR2 ANQGSEA. This CDR3 has 12 residues. CDR3 sequence: CSVVGAAYEQYF. The CDR3 region has the DNA TGCAGCGTTGTCGGGGCCGCCTACGAGCAGTACTTC.

Ten or more counts support this clonotype. The chain is built from TRBV6-1 and TRBJ2-7; D call uncertain. The CDR3 is 12 amino acids. V was pared by 10 bases and J by 3 bases, with 13 bases between. CDR1 MNHNS and CDR2 SASEGT come from the germline V gene. CDR3 in amino acids: CATSGSHYEQYF. DNA for the CDR3: TGTGCCACCTCGGGCTCACACTACGAGCAGTACTTC.

This clonotype came up a few times. This chain links TRBV7-9 with TRBJ2-1; 16 bases fit TRBD2. The CDR3 spans 16 residues. V was pared by 5 bases and J by 4 bases, with 2 bases of the junction left unmatched. In germline, CDR1 is SEHNR, CDR2 FQNEAQ (reference sequence). The CDR3 spells CASSGGLAGGYNEQFF. The CDR3 nucleotides are TGTGCCAGCAGCGGGGGACTAGCGGGAGGGTACAATGAGCAGTTCTTC.

This clonotype was seen repeatedly, ten times or more. The chain combines TRBV28 with TRBJ2-7; 7 bases map to TRBD1. Trimming at V came to 3 bases and at J to 5 bases, leaving 10 bases not matched to a gene. Germline loops: CDR1 MDHEN, CDR2 SYDVKM. The CDR3 sequence is 15 residues long. In DNA form, the CDR3 reads TGTGCCAGCAGTTTGTTTACCCGACAGGGTAACGAGCAGTACTTC. Residues: CASSLFTRQGNEQYF.

This clonotype appeared many times. V usage is TRBV24-1 and J usage is TRBJ2-5; TRBD1 might be the D (7 bases). The germline V gene encodes CDR1 KGHDR and CDR2 SFDVKD. V was pared by 0 bases and J by 4 bases, with 11 bases between. The CDR3 has 15 amino acids. The CDR3 DNA is TGTGCCACCAGTGATTTGTACAGGGGAGGAGAGACCCAGTACTTC. Protein sequence: CATSDLYRGGETQYF.

This clonotype was seen a few times. The rearrangement links TRBV7-2 to TRBJ1-1; TRBD1 is a possible D gene (5 bases). V gave up 6 bases and J gave up 10 bases, with 15 bases separating them. Germline loops: CDR1 SGHTA, CDR2 FQGNSA. The CDR3 loop spans 12 amino acids. CDR3 nucleotide sequence: TGTGCCAGCAGGGAGACACCGGGGGGAGCTTTCTTT. It is translated as CASRETPGGAFF.

The sample holds many counts of this clonotype. The rearrangement links TRBV6-2 or TRBV6-3 to TRBJ2-7; D uncertain. The CDR3 totals 14 residues. V was cut by 8 bases and J by 0 bases, with 14 bases left in between. Germline V gives CDR1 MNHEY, CDR2 SVGEGT. This CDR3 reads CASRDLDVSYEQYF. The DNA for the CDR3 is TGTGCCAGCCGTGACTTAGACGTCTCCTACGAGCAGTACTTC.

This clonotype showed up many times. V gene TRBV6-2 or TRBV6-3 combines with J gene TRBJ2-7; 10 bases fit TRBD2. V lost 5 bases to trimming and J lost 3 bases; unmatched junction nucleotides: 7. Germline V lookup: CDR1 MNHEY, CDR2 SVGEGT. The CDR3 is 15 residues long. DNA for the CDR3: TGTGCCAGCAGTGGCACCGGGACTAGCGTCTACGAGCAGTACTTC. This translates into CASSGTGTSVYEQYF.

The rearrangement uses TRBV28 and TRBJ2-3; 8 nucleotides match TRBD1. With 2 bases clipped from V and 6 bases from J, the junction kept 10 bases outside the gene matches. Germline-derived CDR1 and CDR2 are MDHEN and SYDVKM. The CDR3 contains 16 residues. This CDR3 reads CASSLNIRGREDTQYF. CDR3 bases: TGTGCCAGCAGTTTAAACATCAGGGGGCGCGAGGATACGCAGTATTTT. The whole variable domain, filled in from reference TRBV28 and TRBJ2-3, reads DVKVTQSSRYLVKRTGEKVFLECVQDMDHENMFWYRQDPGLGLRLIYFSYDVKMKEKGDIPEGYSVSREKKERFSLILESASTNQTSMYLCASSLNIRGREDTQYFGPGTRLTVL.